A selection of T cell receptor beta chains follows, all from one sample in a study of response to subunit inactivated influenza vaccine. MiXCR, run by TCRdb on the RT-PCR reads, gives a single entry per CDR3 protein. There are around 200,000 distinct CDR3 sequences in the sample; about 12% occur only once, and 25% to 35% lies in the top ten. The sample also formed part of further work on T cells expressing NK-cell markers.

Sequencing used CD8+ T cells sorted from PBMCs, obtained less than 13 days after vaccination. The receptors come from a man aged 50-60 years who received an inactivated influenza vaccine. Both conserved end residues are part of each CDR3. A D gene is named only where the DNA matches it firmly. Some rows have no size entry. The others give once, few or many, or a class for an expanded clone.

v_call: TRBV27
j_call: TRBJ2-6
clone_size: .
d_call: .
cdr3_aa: CASSLGGANVLTF
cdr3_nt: TGTGCCAGCAGTTTGGGTGGGGCCAACGTCCTGACTTTC

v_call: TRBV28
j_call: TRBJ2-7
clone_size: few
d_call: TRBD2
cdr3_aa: CASSYWASGSDEQYF
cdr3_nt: TGTGCCAGCTCCTATTGGGCTAGCGGGAGCGACGAGCAGTACTTC

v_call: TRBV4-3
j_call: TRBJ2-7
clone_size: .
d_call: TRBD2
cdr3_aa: CASSQHPGGSYEQYF
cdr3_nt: TGCGCCAGCAGCCAACATCCCGGCGGGAGTTACGAGCAGTACTTC

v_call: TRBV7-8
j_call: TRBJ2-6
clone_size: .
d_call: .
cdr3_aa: CASSPHPRPNVLTF
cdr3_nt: TGTGCCAGCAGCCCCCATCCTCGTCCCAACGTCCTGACTTTC

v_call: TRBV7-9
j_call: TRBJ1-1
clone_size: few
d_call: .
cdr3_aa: CASSYLGQGYTEAFF
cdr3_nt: TGTGCCAGCAGTTATCTTGGGCAGGGATACACTGAAGCTTTCTTT

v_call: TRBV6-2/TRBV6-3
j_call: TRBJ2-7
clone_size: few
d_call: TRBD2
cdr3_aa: CASSYSGLAGGPVIGSYEQYF
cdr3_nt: TGTGCCAGCAGTTACTCGGGACTAGCGGGAGGGCCGGTAATCGGATCCTACGAGCAGTACTTC

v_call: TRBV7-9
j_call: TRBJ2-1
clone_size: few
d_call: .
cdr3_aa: CASSLGRGYSYNEQFF
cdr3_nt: TGTGCCAGCAGCTTAGGAAGAGGGTACTCCTACAATGAGCAGTTCTTC

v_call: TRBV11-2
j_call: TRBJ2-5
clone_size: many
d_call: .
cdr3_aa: CATKWGQEILWGQETQYF
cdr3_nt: TGTGCCACCAAATGGGGTCAAGAGATCCTATGGGGTCAAGAGACCCAGTACTTC

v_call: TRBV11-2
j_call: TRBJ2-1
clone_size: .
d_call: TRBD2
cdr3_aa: CASSLDSLREGYNEQFF
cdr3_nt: TGTGCCAGCAGCTTAGATTCTTTGCGGGAGGGGTACAATGAGCAGTTCTTC

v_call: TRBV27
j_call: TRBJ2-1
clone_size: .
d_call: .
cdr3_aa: CASSAVAGPGFCEQFF
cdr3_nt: TGTGCCAGCAGTGCTGTAGCCGGGCCTGGGTTTTGTGAGCAGTTCTTC

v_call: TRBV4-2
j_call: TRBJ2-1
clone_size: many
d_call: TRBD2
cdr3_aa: CASSQGTSGGANEQFF
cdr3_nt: TGTGCCAGCAGCCAAGGGACTAGCGGGGGGGCTAATGAGCAGTTCTTC

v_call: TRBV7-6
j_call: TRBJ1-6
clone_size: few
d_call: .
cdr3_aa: CASSLEGGRGYNSPLHF
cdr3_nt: TGTGCCAGCAGCTTAGAAGGGGGACGGGGCTATAATTCACCCCTCCACTTT

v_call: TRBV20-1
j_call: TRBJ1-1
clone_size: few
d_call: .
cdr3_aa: CSAKPEAFF
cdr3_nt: TGCAGCGCTAAGCCTGAAGCTTTCTTT

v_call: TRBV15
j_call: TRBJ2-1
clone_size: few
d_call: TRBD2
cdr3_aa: CATSRGVGRGNEQFF
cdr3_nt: TGTGCCACCAGCAGGGGAGTTGGGCGGGGGAATGAGCAGTTCTTC

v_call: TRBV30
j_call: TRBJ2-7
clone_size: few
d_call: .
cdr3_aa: CAWSVRGGLAYEQYF
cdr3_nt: TGTGCCTGGAGTGTACGCGGGGGCCTCGCCTACGAGCAGTACTTC

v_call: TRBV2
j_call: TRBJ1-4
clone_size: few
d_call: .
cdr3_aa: CASSEVSAKERFGVKLFF
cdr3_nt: TGTGCCAGCAGTGAAGTGTCAGCCAAGGAGCGATTCGGGGTAAAACTGTTTTTT

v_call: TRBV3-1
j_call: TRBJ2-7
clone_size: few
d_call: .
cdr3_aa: CASSPGQLLSYEQYF
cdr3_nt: TGTGCCAGCAGCCCCGGACAGCTTCTCTCCTACGAGCAGTACTTC

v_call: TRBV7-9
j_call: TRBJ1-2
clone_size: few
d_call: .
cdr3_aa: CASSPSGYGYTF
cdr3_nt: TGTGCCAGCAGTCCATCCGGGTATGGCTACACCTTC

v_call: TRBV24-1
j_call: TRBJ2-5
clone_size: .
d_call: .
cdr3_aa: CATSDLWDGRETQYF
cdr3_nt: TGTGCCACCAGTGATCTATGGGACGGTAGAGAGACCCAGTACTTC

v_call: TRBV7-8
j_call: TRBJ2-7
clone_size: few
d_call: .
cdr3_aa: CASSLVVTNYEQYF
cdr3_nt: TGTGCCAGCAGCTTAGTGGTCACCAACTACGAGCAGTACTTC

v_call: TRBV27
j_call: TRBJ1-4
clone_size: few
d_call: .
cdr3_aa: CASSFIATNEKLFF
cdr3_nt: TGTGCCAGCAGTTTTATTGCAACTAATGAAAAACTGTTTTTT

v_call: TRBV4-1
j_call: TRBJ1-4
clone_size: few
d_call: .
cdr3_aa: CASSQERGLGKKEKLFF
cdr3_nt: TGCGCCAGCAGCCAAGAACGGGGGCTGGGGAAAAAGGAAAAACTGTTTTTT

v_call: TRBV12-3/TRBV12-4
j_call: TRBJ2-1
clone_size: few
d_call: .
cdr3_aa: CASSFGVVGSNEQFF
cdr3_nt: TGTGCCAGCAGTTTTGGGGTCGTAGGTAGTAATGAGCAGTTCTTC

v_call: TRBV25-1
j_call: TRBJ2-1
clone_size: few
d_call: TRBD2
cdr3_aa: CASSASGPYNEQFF
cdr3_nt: TGTGCCAGCAGTGCTAGCGGGCCTTACAATGAGCAGTTCTTC

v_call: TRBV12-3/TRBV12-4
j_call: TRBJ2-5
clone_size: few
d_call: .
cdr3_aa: CASSPLSGWETQYF
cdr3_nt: TGTGCCAGCAGTCCCCTCTCAGGGTGGGAGACCCAGTACTTC

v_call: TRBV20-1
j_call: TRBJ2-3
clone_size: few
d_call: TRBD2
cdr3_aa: CSAVAGGLPQYF
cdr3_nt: TGCAGTGCCGTAGCGGGAGGGCTCCCTCAGTATTTT

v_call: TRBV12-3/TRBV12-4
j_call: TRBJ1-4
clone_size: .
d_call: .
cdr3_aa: CASSPFRMREKLFF
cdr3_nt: TGTGCCAGCAGTCCGTTCCGGATGAGAGAAAAACTGTTTTTT

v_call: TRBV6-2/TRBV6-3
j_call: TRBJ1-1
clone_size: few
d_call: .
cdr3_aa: CASKPGRSTEAFF
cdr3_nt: TGTGCCAGTAAGCCCGGGAGGTCCACTGAAGCTTTCTTT

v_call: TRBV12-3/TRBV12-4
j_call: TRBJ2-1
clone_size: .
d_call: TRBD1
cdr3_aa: CASSLDAGTDNEQFF
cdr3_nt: TGTGCCAGCAGTTTAGACGCTGGGACAGACAATGAGCAGTTCTTC

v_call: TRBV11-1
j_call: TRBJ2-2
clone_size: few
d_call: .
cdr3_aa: CASSLPRVGLMGTGELFF
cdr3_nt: TGTGCCAGCAGCCTGCCGCGGGTAGGACTGATGGGAACCGGGGAGCTGTTTTTT

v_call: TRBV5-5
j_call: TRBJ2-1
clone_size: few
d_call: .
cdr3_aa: CASSLVATSYNEQFF
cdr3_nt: TGTGCCAGCAGCTTGGTGGCGACCTCCTACAATGAGCAGTTCTTC

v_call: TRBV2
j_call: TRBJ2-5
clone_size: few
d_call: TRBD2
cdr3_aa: CASSEARLAPETQYF
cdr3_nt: TGTGCCAGCAGTGAAGCGCGACTAGCGCCAGAGACCCAGTACTTC

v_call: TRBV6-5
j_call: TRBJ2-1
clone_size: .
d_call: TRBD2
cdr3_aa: CASSSGLADWFF
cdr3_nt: TGTGCCAGCAGCAGCGGACTAGCGGACTGGTTCTTC

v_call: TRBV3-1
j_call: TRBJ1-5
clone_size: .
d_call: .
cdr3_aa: CASSQDWRQPQHF
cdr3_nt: TGTGCCAGCAGCCAAGATTGGCGTCAGCCCCAGCATTTT

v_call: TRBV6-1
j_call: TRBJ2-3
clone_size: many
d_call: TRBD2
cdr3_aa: CASSRTSGSSDTQYF
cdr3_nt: TGTGCCAGCAGTAGGACTAGCGGGAGTTCAGATACGCAGTATTTT

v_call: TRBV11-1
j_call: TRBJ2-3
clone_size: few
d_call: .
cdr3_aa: CASSYDSSGDTQYF
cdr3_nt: TGTGCCAGCAGCTACGACTCCTCAGGGGATACGCAGTATTTT

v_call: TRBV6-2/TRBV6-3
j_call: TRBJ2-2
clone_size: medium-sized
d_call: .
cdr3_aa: CASSTTYTGELFF
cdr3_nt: TGTGCCAGCAGCACGACTTACACCGGGGAGCTGTTTTTT

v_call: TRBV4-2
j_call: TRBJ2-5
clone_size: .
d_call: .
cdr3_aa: CASSQERGLALKETQYF
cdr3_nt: TGTGCCAGCAGCCAAGAGAGAGGGCTAGCCCTGAAAGAGACCCAGTACTTC

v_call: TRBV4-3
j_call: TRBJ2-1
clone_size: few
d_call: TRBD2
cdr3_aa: CASSLYWTSEINNEQFF
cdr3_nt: TGCGCCAGCAGCCTCTATTGGACTAGCGAGATCAACAATGAGCAGTTCTTC

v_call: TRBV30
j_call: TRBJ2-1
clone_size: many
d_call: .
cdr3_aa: CAWSAQAYNEQFF
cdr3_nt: TGTGCCTGGAGTGCCCAGGCCTACAATGAGCAGTTCTTC

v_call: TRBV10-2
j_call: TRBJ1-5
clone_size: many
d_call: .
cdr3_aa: CASSEVDRNQPQHF
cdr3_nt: TGCGCCAGCAGTGAAGTAGACAGAAATCAGCCCCAGCATTTT

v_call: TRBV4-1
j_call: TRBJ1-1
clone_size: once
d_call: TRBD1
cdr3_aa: CASSRAGGTEAFF
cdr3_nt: TGCGCCAGCAGCCGGGCAGGGGGCACTGAAGCTTTCTTT

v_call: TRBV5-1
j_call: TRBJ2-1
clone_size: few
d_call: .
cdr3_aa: CASSLRAVYNEQFF
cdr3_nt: TGCGCCAGCAGCTTGAGGGCGGTCTACAATGAGCAGTTCTTC

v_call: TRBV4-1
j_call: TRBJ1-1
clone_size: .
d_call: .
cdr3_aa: CASSLIGTDLTEAFF
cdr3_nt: TGCGCCAGCAGCCTTATAGGGACCGATCTCACTGAAGCTTTCTTT

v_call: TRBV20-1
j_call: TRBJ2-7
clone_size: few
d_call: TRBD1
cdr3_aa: CSARAGDRVTEQYF
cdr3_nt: TGCAGTGCTAGAGCAGGCGACAGGGTAACCGAGCAGTACTTC

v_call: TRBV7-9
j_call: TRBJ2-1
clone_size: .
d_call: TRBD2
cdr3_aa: CASSSSSGTRFGEQFF
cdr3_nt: TGTGCCAGCAGCTCATCATCCGGGACTAGGTTTGGTGAGCAGTTCTTC

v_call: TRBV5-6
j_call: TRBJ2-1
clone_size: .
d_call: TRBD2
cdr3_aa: CASSFRPGLAAHNEQFF
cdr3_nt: TGTGCCAGCAGCTTCCGCCCGGGACTAGCGGCACACAATGAGCAGTTCTTC

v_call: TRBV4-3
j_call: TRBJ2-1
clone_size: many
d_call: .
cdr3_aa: CASSQDWSVYNEQFF
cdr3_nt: TGCGCCAGCAGCCAAGATTGGTCCGTCTACAATGAGCAGTTCTTC